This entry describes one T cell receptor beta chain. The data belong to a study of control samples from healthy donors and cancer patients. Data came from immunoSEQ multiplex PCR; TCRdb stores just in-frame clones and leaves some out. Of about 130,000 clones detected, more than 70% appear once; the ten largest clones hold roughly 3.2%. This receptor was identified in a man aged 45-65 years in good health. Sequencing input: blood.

CDR3 coding DNA: TGTGCCAGCAGTTTGTCAGGACAGGTTGGTTCACCCCTCCACTTT. Amino acids: CASSLSGQVGSPLHF. V usage is TRBV28 and J usage is TRBJ1-6; 7 nucleotides align to TRBD1. The CDR3 is 15 residues long. CDR1 is MDHEN and CDR2 is SYDVKM in the germline V gene. V shed 3 bases, J shed 9 bases, and the junction held 8 bases outside the gene matches.